Sequencing of this T cell receptor (beta chain) was carried out in a study of response to subunit inactivated influenza vaccine. General observations from the study: The authors put forward the suggestion that each seasonal influenza vaccination may bring in only a limited number of new T cells.

Germline assignment: CDR1 SGHKS and CDR2 YYEKEE (reference sequence). The CDR3 is made up of 15 amino acids. V was pared by 0 bases and J by 5 bases, with 9 bases between. This clonotype was counted between two and nine times. Antigen specificity is unknown. MiXCR was run by TCRdb on the RT-PCR reads, yielding one entry per CDR3 protein. Of about 520,000 distinct CDR3 sequences listed, approximately 6.9% are singletons. The origin of this receptor is a man aged 45 to 70 who received an inactivated influenza vaccine. This chain joins TRBV5-5 and TRBJ1-6; D might be TRBD1 (6 bases). Sequencing was performed on PBMCs from blood, taken about 23 months after vaccination. The CDR3 reads CASSLDRADNSPLHF. The CDR3 nucleotides read TGTGCCAGCAGCTTGGACAGGGCGGATAATTCACCCCTCCACTTT.